This record concerns one T cell receptor beta chain sequence. Under the authors' procedure: Using reference gene primer amplification, nucleated cell counts were estimated. Sequenced by immunoSEQ multiplex PCR; TCRdb stores in-frame clones only, minus some. From that table come the V and J calls and clone size; the DNA was used to work out D and trimming. This sample yields about 220,000 clones, of which around 80% are seen a single time; 5% to 6.5% belongs to the top ten. The data stem from a study of blood T cell repertoires in COVID-19. Study at large: From the United States, Italy and Spain came samples of acute and convalescent COVID-19. Nucleic acid was either cDNA or gDNA, and it came from T cells, B-cell-depleted T cells, or PBMCs.

The CDR3 consists of 16 residues. The germline V gene has CDR1 ENHRY and CDR2 SYGVKD. Trimming took 0 bases from V and 4 from J, leaving 13 bases between them. This receptor was identified in a woman aged 60-75 years who had recovered from COVID-19. Sample: peripheral blood. The chain combines TRBV10-3 with TRBJ1-5; D not certain. The chain's CDR3 is CAISESRFQKNQPQHF. The CDR3 DNA follows: TGTGCCATCAGTGAGTCGAGGTTCCAGAAAAATCAGCCCCAGCATTTT.